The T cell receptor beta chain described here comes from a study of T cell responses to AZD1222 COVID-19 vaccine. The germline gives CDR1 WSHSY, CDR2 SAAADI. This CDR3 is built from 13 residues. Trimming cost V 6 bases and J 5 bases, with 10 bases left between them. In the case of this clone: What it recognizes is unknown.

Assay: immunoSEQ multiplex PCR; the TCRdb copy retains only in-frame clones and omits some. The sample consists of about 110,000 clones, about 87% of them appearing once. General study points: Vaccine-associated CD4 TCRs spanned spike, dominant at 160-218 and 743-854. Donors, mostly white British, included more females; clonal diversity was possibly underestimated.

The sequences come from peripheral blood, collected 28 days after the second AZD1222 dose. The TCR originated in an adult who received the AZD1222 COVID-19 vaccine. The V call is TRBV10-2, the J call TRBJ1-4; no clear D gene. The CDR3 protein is CASRGSRNEKLFF. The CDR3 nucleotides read TGCGCCAGCAGGGGGTCAAGGAATGAAAAACTGTTTTTT.